A selection of T cell receptor beta chains follows, all from one sample in a study of cytotoxic CD8 clonotypes in ibrutinib-treated CLL. Sequenced by immunoSEQ multiplex PCR; TCRdb stores in-frame clones only, minus some. The sample has some 80,000 clones; about 85% are singletons. This material consisted of PBMCs, taken after 12 months of ibrutinib treatment. The receptors come from a human donor with chronic lymphocytic leukemia. The CDR3 runs from the conserved cysteine through the conserved F or W. D genes are given only for firm matches. Size is omitted from some rows. Given values are once, few, many or a class for expanded clones.

clone size: -; V gene: TRBV28; J gene: TRBJ2-5; D gene: TRBD2; CDR3 protein: CASSTFPTSGSGETQYF; CDR3 DNA: TGTGCCAGCAGTACCTTTCCCACTAGCGGGAGCGGGGAGACCCAGTACTTC
clone size: few; V gene: TRBV7-9; J gene: TRBJ2-5; D gene: -; CDR3 protein: CASSPRETQYF; CDR3 DNA: TGTGCCAGCAGCCCCCGGGAGACCCAGTACTTC
clone size: -; V gene: TRBV27; J gene: TRBJ2-5; D gene: -; CDR3 protein: CASRTEYRQETQYF; CDR3 DNA: TGTGCCAGCAGGACAGAATATAGGCAAGAGACCCAGTACTTC
clone size: -; V gene: TRBV29-1; J gene: TRBJ1-2; D gene: -; CDR3 protein: CSVGPLGGMDYGYTF; CDR3 DNA: TGCAGCGTTGGCCCCCTCGGGGGGATGGACTATGGCTACACCTTC
clone size: -; V gene: TRBV7-8; J gene: TRBJ1-2; D gene: TRBD1; CDR3 protein: CASSLVGTAYGYTF; CDR3 DNA: TGTGCCAGCAGCTTAGTGGGGACAGCCTATGGCTACACCTTC
clone size: few; V gene: TRBV7-2; J gene: TRBJ2-6; D gene: TRBD2; CDR3 protein: CASSPRGGGEAGANVLTF; CDR3 DNA: TGTGCCAGCAGCCCCCGGGGCGGGGGGGAGGCTGGGGCCAACGTCCTGACTTTC
clone size: -; V gene: TRBV28; J gene: TRBJ2-5; D gene: -; CDR3 protein: CASSPKDREFLETQYF; CDR3 DNA: TGTGCCAGCAGTCCCAAGGACCGAGAGTTTTTAGAGACCCAGTACTTC
clone size: -; V gene: TRBV7-9; J gene: TRBJ2-4; D gene: -; CDR3 protein: CASSSPSGNIAKNIQYF; CDR3 DNA: TGTGCCAGCAGCTCCCCAAGTGGCAACATAGCCAAAAACATTCAGTACTTC
clone size: medium-sized; V gene: TRBV4-1; J gene: TRBJ1-2; D gene: -; CDR3 protein: CASSPLPPLAGYTF; CDR3 DNA: TGCGCCAGCAGCCCCCTGCCCCCGCTGGCTGGCTACACCTTC
clone size: once; V gene: TRBV10-3; J gene: TRBJ2-3; D gene: TRBD2; CDR3 protein: CAISAGEAGGTQYF; CDR3 DNA: TGTGCCATCAGTGCCGGAGAGGCGGGGGGTACGCAGTATTTT
clone size: -; V gene: TRBV5-6; J gene: TRBJ2-5; D gene: TRBD1; CDR3 protein: CASSFGQGETQYF; CDR3 DNA: TGTGCCAGCAGCTTTGGACAGGGCGAGACCCAGTACTTC
clone size: -; V gene: TRBV28; J gene: TRBJ2-7; D gene: -; CDR3 protein: CASSLDAPYEQYF; CDR3 DNA: TGTGCCAGCAGCCTGGACGCCCCCTACGAGCAGTACTTC
clone size: -; V gene: TRBV27; J gene: TRBJ2-2; D gene: -; CDR3 protein: CASSLTYQDTGELFF; CDR3 DNA: TGTGCCAGCAGCCTAACCTACCAAGACACCGGGGAGCTGTTTTTT
clone size: medium-sized; V gene: TRBV9; J gene: TRBJ2-7; D gene: TRBD2; CDR3 protein: CASSVANLAGAEQYF; CDR3 DNA: TGTGCCAGCAGCGTAGCGAATCTAGCGGGAGCCGAGCAGTACTTC
clone size: -; V gene: TRBV5-6; J gene: TRBJ1-4; D gene: TRBD1; CDR3 protein: CASSLAGQGEKLFF; CDR3 DNA: TGTGCCAGCAGCTTGGCAGGACAGGGAGAAAAACTGTTTTTT
clone size: once; V gene: TRBV19; J gene: TRBJ1-2; D gene: -; CDR3 protein: CASSTTGTAPNYGYTF; CDR3 DNA: TGTGCCAGTAGTACCACCGGGACGGCCCCTAACTATGGCTACACCTTC
clone size: once; V gene: TRBV29-1; J gene: TRBJ2-7; D gene: TRBD2; CDR3 protein: CSVTLQLAGPTEQYF; CDR3 DNA: TGCAGCGTTACGCTCCAACTAGCGGGGCCCACGGAGCAGTACTTC
clone size: -; V gene: TRBV10-3; J gene: TRBJ2-7; D gene: -; CDR3 protein: CAISEHVGRGDYEQYF; CDR3 DNA: TGTGCCATCAGTGAGCACGTCGGCAGGGGCGACTACGAGCAGTACTTC
clone size: -; V gene: TRBV18; J gene: TRBJ2-3; D gene: -; CDR3 protein: CASSQPGTRRTDTQYF; CDR3 DNA: TGTGCCAGCTCACAACCCGGGACACGCCGCACAGATACGCAGTATTTT
clone size: -; V gene: TRBV29-1; J gene: TRBJ2-5; D gene: -; CDR3 protein: CSVEARGAGETQYF; CDR3 DNA: TGCAGCGTTGAAGCCAGGGGGGCGGGGGAGACCCAGTACTTC
clone size: -; V gene: TRBV18; J gene: TRBJ1-5; D gene: TRBD1; CDR3 protein: CASSRDRGYQPQHF; CDR3 DNA: TGTGCCAGCTCACGGGACAGGGGATATCAGCCCCAGCATTTT
clone size: -; V gene: TRBV6-6; J gene: TRBJ1-2; D gene: -; CDR3 protein: CASTKGSTGYTF; CDR3 DNA: TGTGCCAGCACCAAGGGTAGCACGGGCTACACCTTC
clone size: -; V gene: TRBV19; J gene: TRBJ2-5; D gene: -; CDR3 protein: CASSIGASDGETQYF; CDR3 DNA: TGTGCCAGTAGTATAGGGGCTAGCGATGGAGAGACCCAGTACTTC
clone size: -; V gene: TRBV2; J gene: TRBJ2-7; D gene: TRBD1; CDR3 protein: CASSLDRGLEQYF; CDR3 DNA: TGTGCCAGCAGTCTGGACAGGGGGCTGGAGCAGTACTTC
clone size: -; V gene: TRBV7-2; J gene: TRBJ1-3; D gene: TRBD1; CDR3 protein: CASSLRGQGPSGNTIYF; CDR3 DNA: TGTGCCAGCAGCTTACGGGGACAGGGCCCCTCTGGAAACACCATATATTTT
clone size: -; V gene: TRBV10-1; J gene: TRBJ1-4; D gene: -; CDR3 protein: CASSESTYALGDEKLFF; CDR3 DNA: TGCGCCAGCAGTGAGTCGACTTATGCTTTGGGGGATGAAAAACTGTTTTTT
clone size: -; V gene: TRBV5-8; J gene: TRBJ2-7; D gene: -; CDR3 protein: CASSFWVPRGEQYF; CDR3 DNA: TGTGCCAGCAGCTTTTGGGTCCCACGGGGGGAGCAGTACTTC
clone size: few; V gene: TRBV11-2; J gene: TRBJ2-7; D gene: -; CDR3 protein: CASSLIPGAYEQYF; CDR3 DNA: TGTGCCAGCAGCTTAATACCGGGGGCGTACGAGCAGTACTTC